This entry is about one T cell receptor beta chain. The data belong to a study of blood T cell repertoires in COVID-19. Study-level information: Samples taken during acute and convalescent COVID-19 were collected in the United States, Italy and Spain. The analysed material was cDNA or gDNA that came from T cells, B-cell-depleted T cells, or PBMCs.

In the study's own analysis: Estimated nucleated cell counts came from reference gene primer amplification. Produced via immunoSEQ multiplex PCR; TCRdb's table is partial and in-frame only. V and J calls and clone size are as listed in that table; D and trimming were resolved from the DNA. The table shows roughly 70,000 clones, with 85% to 90% occurring only once. Germline CDR1 is LGHNA and CDR2 is YNFKEQ. Deletions cut 4 bases from V and 4 bases from J, with 26 bases between. This CDR3 is built from 18 residues. The receptor's source is a man between 65 and 85 years old with active COVID-19. Sequencing input: peripheral blood. This chain joins TRBV4-2 and TRBJ2-7, with D perhaps matching TRBD2 (5 bases). CDR3 region: CASSLPWGQASPPYEQYF. The CDR3 nucleotides read TGTGCCAGCAGCCTCCCCTGGGGTCAGGCTAGCCCACCTTACGAGCAGTACTTC.